One and the same sample provided the 32 T cell receptor beta chains below, sequenced in a study of T cells in narcolepsy (dated by TCRdb to 2016 to 2019). Receptor libraries were prepared by the immunoSEQ multiplex PCR assay. TCRdb took over this immuneACCESS table, retaining in-frame rearrangements with V and J assigned. Such tables are incomplete; in checked studies, under half of the missing clones stem from an unresolved V gene, and the remainder is unexplained. Counted in this sample were roughly 27,000 clones; roughly 86% of them appeared once. Under 1.2% of the sample is held by the ten biggest clonotypes. The source material was memory (CD45RA-) CD4+ T cells from blood. Interpreted using the paper, the cell subset or site label stands for: memory T cells sorted ex vivo from peripheral blood. The source is a human donor in good health.

This chain uses TRBV9 with TRBJ2-5; TRBD1 matches at 10 bases. Germline V lookup: CDR1 SGDLS, CDR2 YYNGEE. V shed 4 bases, J shed 1 base, and the junction held 7 bases outside the gene matches. The CDR3 has 16 amino acids. CDR3 coding DNA: TGTGCCAGCAGCCCCAGGGACAGGGGCCTCCAAGAGACCCAGTACTTC. As protein: CASSPRDRGLQETQYF.

The V call is TRBV30, the J call TRBJ2-3; D is unclear. The CDR3 spans 11 residues. Trimming removed 1 base at V and 7 bases at J, with 6 bases between. Germline V gene lookup returns CDR1 GTSNPN and CDR2 SVGIG (reference sequence). DNA for the CDR3: TGTGCCTGGAGTGAACCCAATACGCAGTATTTT. Protein sequence: CAWSEPNTQYF.

The rearrangement joins TRBV4-2 to TRBJ1-5, with no clear D. CDR1 LGHNA and CDR2 YNFKEQ come from the germline V gene. Deletions cut 4 bases from V and 3 bases from J, with 13 bases between. This CDR3 has 15 amino acids. The CDR3 DNA reads TGTGCCAGCAGCCTCGGTTCAGGTTTCAATCAGCCCCAGCATTTT. Its protein product is CASSLGSGFNQPQHF.

J is TRBJ2-3 and V is TRBV7-2; 7 bases are a match to TRBD2. Germline V gives CDR1 SGHTA, CDR2 FQGNSA. The CDR3 extends over 13 amino acids. Trimming took 8 bases from V and 2 from J; bases not matched to a gene: 4. CDR3 nucleotide sequence: TGTGCCAGCGGGCGGGGGATCACAGATACGCAGTATTTT. Its protein is CASGRGITDTQYF.

The chain has TRBV6-6 and TRBJ1-5, with D possibly TRBD1 on 5 matching bases. The CDR3 is made up of 15 amino acids. V was clipped by 8 bases and J by 0 bases, with 14 bases between them. Germline V gene sequence: CDR1 MNHNY, CDR2 SVGAGI (reference sequence). DNA for the CDR3: TGTGCCAGCGGGGGGAGGGGATCTAGCAATCAGCCCCAGCATTTT. This gives the protein CASGGRGSSNQPQHF.

The chain couples TRBV27 to TRBJ2-1; 13 positions agree with TRBD2. The CDR3 contains 15 residues. Germline V gives CDR1 MNHEY, CDR2 SMNVEV (reference sequence). After removal of 6 bases from V and 9 bases from J, the junction contained 8 bases not matched to a gene. The CDR3, as DNA: TGTGCCAGCAGGGGGACTAGCGGGAAACCTAGTGAGCAGTTCTTC. Amino acids: CASRGTSGKPSEQFF.

The rearrangement links TRBV5-4 to TRBJ1-1; 7 positions match TRBD1. The CDR3 contains 13 residues. V was clipped by 4 bases and J by 2 bases; unmatched bases: 2. The germline gives CDR1 SGHNT, CDR2 YYREEE (reference sequence). The CDR3 DNA reads TGTGCCAGCAGCCGGGACAGTAACACTGAAGCTTTCTTT. This sequence encodes CASSRDSNTEAFF.

This chain connects TRBV6-5 to TRBJ1-5, with D maybe TRBD1 (5 bases). The CDR3 has 14 amino acids. V shed 6 bases and J shed 3 bases, with 12 bases lying between them. Per the germline V gene, CDR1 is MNHEY and CDR2 is SVGAGI. In nucleotides, the CDR3 is TGTGCCAGCAGGCCTCAGGGAATCAATCAGCCCCAGCATTTT. This sequence encodes CASRPQGINQPQHF.

The rearrangement uses TRBV19 and TRBJ2-4; possible D gene TRBD1, 5 bases. Trimming stripped 3 bases from V and 6 bases from J, with 15 bases between. CDR3 length: 15 residues. Germline V gives CDR1 LNHDA, CDR2 SQIVND (reference sequence). CDR3 DNA sequence: TGTGCCAGTAGTATCGGCCCCAGGGTGGGAAACATTCAGTACTTC. Amino acids: CASSIGPRVGNIQYF.

DNA for the CDR3: TGCGCCAGCAGCCCGGGACTAGCGGTCTTCACAGATACGCAGTATTTT. Translating gives CASSPGLAVFTDTQYF. The chain has TRBV5-1 and TRBJ2-3, with 11 bases matching TRBD2. Germline V CDR1 and CDR2: SGHRS, YFSETQ. The CDR3 runs to 16 residues. V dropped 4 bases and J dropped 2; count of bases not matched to a gene: 6.

This clone was recorded a few times. The chain uses TRBV10-2 and TRBJ2-7; no clear D. The V and J ends lost 3 bases and 0 bases respectively, with 6 bases between them. Germline CDR1 WSHSY, CDR2 SAAADI. The CDR3 length is 13 residues. The CDR3 DNA sequence: TGCGCCAGCAGTGACTACCTCTCCTACGAGCAGTACTTC. Protein sequence: CASSDYLSYEQYF.

The chain carries TRBV6-6 and TRBJ2-5; TRBD1 is a possible D gene (6 bases). V was clipped by 4 bases and J by 2 bases, with 11 bases between them. Germline V gene data show CDR1 as MNHNY and CDR2 as SVGAGI (reference sequence). This CDR3 contains 14 residues. CDR3 amino acids: CASSFGTSQETQYF. DNA for the CDR3: TGTGCCAGCAGTTTCGGGACAAGTCAAGAGACCCAGTACTTC.

This clone has a single count. The chain recombines TRBV18 with TRBJ2-7; D is perhaps TRBD2 (6 bases). The V gene lost 0 bases and the J gene lost 6 bases, with 12 bases spanning the gap. In germline, CDR1 is KGHSH, CDR2 LQKENI. This CDR3 has 14 amino acids. DNA for the CDR3: TGTGCCAGCTCACCACCGGAGGGAGAACCCGAGCAGTACTTC. Protein: CASSPPEGEPEQYF. Full variable domain (remainder filled in from reference TRBV18 and TRBJ2-7): NAGVMQNPRHLVRRRGQEARLRCSPMKGHSHVYWYRQLPEEGLKFMVYLQKENIIDESGMPKERFSAEFPKEGPSILRIQQVVRGDSAAYFCASSPPEGEPEQYFGPGTRLTVT.

The V and J genes are TRBV9 and TRBJ1-2, with TRBD1 matching over 7 bases. CDR3 length: 18 amino acids. J lost 1 base, V lost 4 bases, and 16 bases had no gene match. In germline, CDR1 is SGDLS, CDR2 YYNGEE. This CDR3 is CASSRTTGASGINYGYTF. As DNA, the CDR3 is TGTGCCAGCAGCCGTACTACAGGGGCCTCCGGGATTAACTATGGCTACACCTTC. Drawing the rest from reference TRBV9 and TRBJ1-2, the complete variable domain is DSGVTQTPKHLITATGQRVTLRCSPRSGDLSVYWYQQSLDQGLQFLIQYYNGEERAKGNILERFSAQQFPDLHSELNLSSLELGDSALYFCASSRTTGASGINYGYTFGSGTRLTVV.

This clone was detected only a few times. The chain uses TRBV5-6 and TRBJ2-3; tentative D call: TRBD2 (6 bases). The V gene's germline CDR1 is SGHDT and CDR2 YYEEEE. V was pared by 1 base and J by 4 bases, with 10 bases between. CDR3 length equals 14 residues. The CDR3 loop reads CASSLNGGPDTQYF. In DNA, the CDR3 is TGTGCCAGCAGCTTGAACGGGGGACCAGATACGCAGTATTTT.

V gene TRBV9 combines with J gene TRBJ2-5, with TRBD1 identical over 7 bases. The CDR3 has 15 amino acids. Germline lookup yields CDR1 SGDLS and CDR2 YYNGEE. V dropped 4 bases and J dropped 0; count of bases not matched to a gene: 6. The CDR3 sequence: CASSNRQGYQETQYF. The CDR3 nucleotides are TGTGCCAGCAGCAACCGACAGGGTTACCAAGAGACCCAGTACTTC.

The gene calls are TRBV19 and TRBJ2-5; a possible D gene is TRBD2 (6 bases). The J call may be mistaken, given a closer DNA end match to TRBJ2-7. CDR1 is LNHDA and CDR2 is SQIVND in the germline V gene (reference sequence). The CDR3 totals 13 residues. Here the CDR3 reads CASSSTSLYEQYF. The CDR3, as DNA: TGTGCCAGTAGTTCGACTAGTCTCTACGAGCAGTACTTC.

The chain has TRBV6-5 and TRBJ2-2; D gene ambiguous. Germline V gene lookup returns CDR1 MNHEY and CDR2 SVGAGI. The CDR3 is 14 amino acids. The V and J ends lost 7 bases and 3 bases respectively, with 12 bases between them. The CDR3 nucleotides are TGTGCCAGCAACCGGGTTGTGGACACCGGGGAGCTGTTTTTT. Its protein is CASNRVVDTGELFF.

The chain has TRBV27 and TRBJ2-3; no definite D call. The length of the CDR3 is 15 residues. CDR1 MNHEY and CDR2 SMNVEV come from the germline V gene (reference sequence). V lost 1 base and J 1 base, leaving 9 bases between the germline ends. The CDR3 DNA is TGTGCCAGCAGTTTATGGGATGAGGGCACAGATACGCAGTATTTT. Translated, it gives CASSLWDEGTDTQYF.

This CDR3 is CASSGGAFQETQYF. As DNA, the CDR3 is TGTGCCAGCTCGGGCGGGGCCTTTCAAGAGACCCAGTACTTC. V and J are TRBV7-2 and TRBJ2-5; weak D call: TRBD2 (6 bases). Germline CDR1 SGHTA, CDR2 FQGNSA. The CDR3 loop spans 14 amino acids. The ends were cut back, 8 bases at V and 2 bases at J, with 15 bases in the middle.

This clone came up once. The chain combines TRBV14 with TRBJ1-1; D is possibly TRBD1 (5 bases). The V gene lost 3 bases and the J gene lost 1 base, with 9 bases spanning the gap. This CDR3 comprises 14 residues. Germline loops: CDR1 SGHDN, CDR2 FVKESK. CDR3 DNA: TGTGCCAGCAGCCAGTGGGGGGGGAACACTGAAGCTTTCTTT. Its protein product is CASSQWGGNTEAFF.

The gene calls are TRBV5-1 and TRBJ1-4, with unresolved D. CDR3 length: 14 amino acids. V was shortened by 5 bases and J by 6 bases, with 14 bases between the two germline ends. The germline gives CDR1 SGHRS, CDR2 YFSETQ. The CDR3 sequence: CASSRTPSDEKLFF. CDR3 bases: TGCGCCAGCAGTCGGACTCCATCGGATGAAAAACTGTTTTTT.

The CDR3 nucleotides read TGTGCCAGCAGTTACTCCTCTGTGGGTAGCAATCAGCCCCAGCATTTT. Its translation: CASSYSSVGSNQPQHF. V usage is TRBV6-5 and J usage is TRBJ1-5; D not certain. CDR3 size: 16 residues. The germline V gene encodes CDR1 MNHEY and CDR2 SVGAGI. Trimming stripped 0 bases from V and 0 bases from J, with 9 bases between.

J is TRBJ1-1 and V is TRBV7-8; D not resolved. The germline CDR1 and CDR2 sequences are SGHVS and FQNEAQ. The V gene lost 6 bases and the J gene lost 8 bases, with 13 bases spanning the gap. There are 12 residues in the CDR3. The CDR3 is CASSLDRGEAFF. For the CDR3, the DNA is TGTGCCAGCAGTCTTGACCGAGGAGAAGCTTTCTTT.

This chain connects TRBV2 to TRBJ2-3, with D uncertain. This CDR3 contains 11 residues. V lost 4 bases and J lost 2, with 1 base in between. Per the germline V gene, CDR1 is SNHLY and CDR2 is FYNNEI. CDR3 DNA sequence: TGTGCCAGCAGTGTCACAGATACGCAGTATTTT. Its protein product is CASSVTDTQYF.

The chain couples TRBV6-6 to TRBJ2-5, with D perhaps matching TRBD1 (5 bases). This CDR3 spans 15 amino acids. CDR1 is MNHNY and CDR2 is SVGAGI in the germline V gene (reference sequence). With 6 bases removed from V and 2 bases from J, the gap between germline ends came to 16 bases. Written as DNA, the CDR3 is TGTGCCAGCAGGGAGCTAGGGGTGGGGCAAGAGACCCAGTACTTC. Protein product: CASRELGVGQETQYF.

The CDR3 DNA follows: TGTGCCAGCAGCCCCCGGGCTAGCTCCTACGAGCAGTACTTC. It encodes CASSPRASSYEQYF. The chain combines TRBV7-8 with TRBJ2-7; D gene unclear. CDR3 length: 14 residues. The germline V gene has CDR1 SGHVS and CDR2 FQNEAQ. V was clipped by 5 bases and J by 0 bases, with 11 bases between them.

J is TRBJ2-1 and V is TRBV5-1; TRBD1 matches 8 bases. Germline V gives CDR1 SGHRS, CDR2 YFSETQ. V shed 4 bases, J shed 5 bases, and the junction held 11 bases outside the gene matches. The CDR3 loop spans 16 amino acids. CDR3 coding DNA: TGCGCCAGCAGCCCCCAGACAGGGGAGGTTGACAATGAGCAGTTCTTC. Translated, it gives CASSPQTGEVDNEQFF.

This clone was counted once. The chain couples TRBV27 to TRBJ1-5; 9 nucleotides match TRBD1. CDR3 length: 15 residues. Trimming at V came to 6 bases and at J to 3 bases, leaving 6 bases not matched to a gene. Germline V lookup: CDR1 MNHEY, CDR2 SMNVEV (reference sequence). The DNA of the CDR3 is TGTGCCAGCAGCTTTACAGGGGGCCTCAATCAGCCCCAGCATTTT. The encoded protein is CASSFTGGLNQPQHF.

This clone appeared a few times. The chain joins TRBV28 to TRBJ2-1; no reliable D call. Germline CDR1 and CDR2: MDHEN and SYDVKM. The CDR3 sequence is 15 residues long. Trimming took off 4 bases at V and 1 base at J, with 11 bases between the two ends. CDR3 bases: TGTGCCAGCAGTTCCGACCCACGGTCCTACAATGAGCAGTTCTTC. It is translated as CASSSDPRSYNEQFF.

This clone has a handful of counts. The genes are TRBV7-9 and TRBJ1-1, with TRBD1 identical over 7 bases. Losses at the gene ends were 4 bases for V and 3 bases for J; bases not matched to a gene: 5. Germline V gene data show CDR1 as SEHNR and CDR2 as FQNEAQ (reference sequence). The length of the CDR3 is 14 residues. DNA for the CDR3: TGTGCCAGCAGCTCCGGGACAGCCGACACTGAAGCTTTCTTT. Translation: CASSSGTADTEAFF.

This chain connects TRBV5-1 to TRBJ1-1; no reliable D call. From germline, CDR1 is SGHRS and CDR2 YFSETQ. CDR3 length: 14 amino acids. The V gene lost 1 base and the J gene lost 0 bases, with 7 bases spanning the gap. The CDR3 nucleotides are TGCGCCAGCAGCTTGACATCTATGAACACTGAAGCTTTCTTT. Amino acids: CASSLTSMNTEAFF.